Listed below are T cell receptor beta chains from one sample, sequenced in a study of blood T cell repertoires in COVID-19. Measured with immunoSEQ multiplex PCR; TCRdb has only the in-frame clones, and not every one. The table includes hundreds of thousands of clones, 85% detected once. The specimen was PBMCs or T cells enriched from blood (not recorded which). All receptors derive from a man aged 40-49 years who had recovered from COVID-19. CDR3s include the opening cysteine and the closing phenylalanine or tryptophan. A D gene is named only where the DNA matches it firmly. Where a row states a size, it is once, few, many or the class of an expanded clone; other rows omit it.

j_call	v_call	clone_size	d_call	cdr3_nt	cdr3_aa
TRBJ2-2	TRBV27	.	TRBD2	TGTGCCAGCAGGGGAGCGGCGACTAGCGGCACCGGGGAGCTGTTTTTT	CASRGAATSGTGELFF
TRBJ2-1	TRBV19	.	TRBD2	TGTGCCAGTAGTTTACCTTTTCGCGGGAGTGGCAATGAGCAGTTCTTC	CASSLPFRGSGNEQFF
TRBJ1-1	TRBV30	.	.	TGTGCCTGGAGTGTAAAGGGGTACACTGAAGCTTTCTTT	CAWSVKGYTEAFF
TRBJ2-6	TRBV7-9	.	.	TGTCTATACTCTGGGGCCAACGTCCTGACTTTC	CLYSGANVLTF
TRBJ2-7	TRBV4-3	.	.	TGCGCCAGCAGCCGTAGTGAGCGGTTCTACGAGCAGTACTTC	CASSRSERFYEQYF
TRBJ2-3	TRBV7-2	.	.	TGTGCCAGCAGCCCCCAGGGCGCTCGGGCAGATACGCAGTATTTT	CASSPQGARADTQYF
TRBJ2-7	TRBV18	few	TRBD2	TGTGCCAGCTCAGAGATGGGACTAGCGGTCTACGAGCAGTACTTC	CASSEMGLAVYEQYF
TRBJ2-7	TRBV6-1	.	.	TGTGCCAGCAGTGATATCGGTCCCTACGAGCAGTACTTC	CASSDIGPYEQYF
TRBJ1-1	TRBV12-3/TRBV12-4	once	.	TGTGCCAGCAGAAGCCTAGAAGCTTTCTTT	CASRSLEAFF
TRBJ2-4	TRBV2	.	.	TGTGCCAGCAGTGAAGGTACGGGGGGCCCGAGTATTCAGTACTTC	CASSEGTGGPSIQYF
TRBJ2-3	TRBV25-1	.	.	TGTGCCAGCAGTGCAGCGGCTAGCACAGATACGCAGTATTTT	CASSAAASTDTQYF
TRBJ1-5	TRBV28	.	.	TGTGCCAGCAGTTCTCTGAATCAGCCCCAGCATTTT	CASSSLNQPQHF
TRBJ1-1	TRBV4-1	.	TRBD1	TGCGCCAGCAGCCGAGAAACAGGGGGCACTGAAGCTTTCTTT	CASSRETGGTEAFF
TRBJ1-6	TRBV11-2	many	.	TGTGCCAGCAGCTTCGGACTGCCGAATTCACCCCTCCACTTT	CASSFGLPNSPLHF
TRBJ1-4	TRBV28	.	.	TGTGCCACCGAGCAGGGGACGGCTAATGAAAAACTGTTTTTT	CATEQGTANEKLFF
TRBJ2-7	TRBV7-9	.	.	TGTGCCAGCAGCCCTAGAGAGCTACTATTTTACGAGCAGTACTTC	CASSPRELLFYEQYF
TRBJ1-2	TRBV28	few	.	TGTGCCAGCAGACCGTCTCAGGGTTTTGGTGGCTACACCTTC	CASRPSQGFGGYTF
TRBJ2-5	TRBV30	.	TRBD2	TGTGCCTGGAGTCGGGGAGGGCAGACCCAGTACTTC	CAWSRGGQTQYF
TRBJ1-1	TRBV27	.	.	TGTGCCAGTGGGTGGGGGGGACCGAACACTGAAGCTTTCTTT	CASGWGGPNTEAFF
TRBJ1-5	TRBV7-9	.	TRBD1	TGTGCCAGCAGCTCGACCGGGACAGGGGGCAAAACGGAACCCCAGCATTTT	CASSSTGTGGKTEPQHF
TRBJ1-2	TRBV15	.	TRBD1	TGTGCCACCAGCAGAGATAGGACAGGGGACCTCTATGGCTACACCTTC	CATSRDRTGDLYGYTF
TRBJ1-5	TRBV7-9	.	TRBD1	TGTGCCAGCAGCTTAGATGGGACAGGGGTCCAGCCCCAGCATTTT	CASSLDGTGVQPQHF
TRBJ2-7	TRBV18	medium-sized	TRBD2	TGTGCCAGCTCCCCGGGGACTAGCACTTTCGAGCAGTACTTC	CASSPGTSTFEQYF
TRBJ1-5	TRBV6-5	.	.	TGTGCCACGGGGGGGATAGGCAATCAGCCCCAGCATTTT	CATGGIGNQPQHF
TRBJ2-6	TRBV2	.	.	TGTGCCAGCAGGATAGACATAACTGGGGCCAACGTCCTGACTTTC	CASRIDITGANVLTF
TRBJ1-5	TRBV19	.	.	TGTGCCAGTAGTATCGGAGGAAATCAGCCCCAGCATTTT	CASSIGGNQPQHF
TRBJ1-3	TRBV3-1/TRBV3-2	.	.	TGTGCCAGCAGCCAAGAGAGGCTAACGGAAAACACCATATATTTT	CASSQERLTENTIYF
TRBJ2-3	TRBV18	.	.	TGTGCCAGCTCACTTGGACAGAGCACAGATACGCAGTATTTT	CASSLGQSTDTQYF
TRBJ2-7	TRBV27	.	TRBD2	TGTGCCAGCCACCCAGCGGGAAGTTCCTACGAGCAGTACTTC	CASHPAGSSYEQYF
TRBJ2-5	TRBV7-2	.	TRBD1	TGTGCCAGCACCAAACCAGGGGGACAGGCTGTTGAGACCCAGTACTTC	CASTKPGGQAVETQYF